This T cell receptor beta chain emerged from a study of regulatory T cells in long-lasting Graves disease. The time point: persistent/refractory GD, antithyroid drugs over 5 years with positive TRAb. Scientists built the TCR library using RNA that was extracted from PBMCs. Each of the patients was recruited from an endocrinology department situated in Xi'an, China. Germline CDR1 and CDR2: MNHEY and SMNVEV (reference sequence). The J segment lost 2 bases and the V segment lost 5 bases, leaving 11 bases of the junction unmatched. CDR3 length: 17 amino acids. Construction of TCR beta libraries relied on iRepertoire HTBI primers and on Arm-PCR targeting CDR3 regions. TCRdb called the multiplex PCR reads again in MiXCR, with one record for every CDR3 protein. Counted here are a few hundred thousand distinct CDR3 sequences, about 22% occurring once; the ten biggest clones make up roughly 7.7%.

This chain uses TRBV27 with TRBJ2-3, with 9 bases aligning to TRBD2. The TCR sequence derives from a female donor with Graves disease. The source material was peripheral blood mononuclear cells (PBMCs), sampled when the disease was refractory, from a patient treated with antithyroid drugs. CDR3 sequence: CASSIQRGALTTDTQYF. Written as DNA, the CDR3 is TGTGCCAGCAGTATTCAGCGGGGGGCCTTAACCACAGATACGCAGTATTTT.